These 7 T cell receptor beta chains originate from one sample sequenced in a study of blood T cell repertoires in COVID-19. TCRdb's table, derived via immunoSEQ multiplex PCR, lists solely in-frame clones and lacks some. There are nearly 200,000 clones in the sample; roughly nine tenths occur only once, and roughly 0.78% lies in the top ten. Sample: peripheral blood. Receptors originate from a woman in her 70s with acute or convalescent COVID-19.

V is TRBV18 and J is TRBJ2-1; possible D gene TRBD2, 5 bases. The germline V gene encodes CDR1 KGHSH and CDR2 LQKENI. The CDR3 has 15 residues. Trimming took off 1 base at V and 5 bases at J, with 12 bases between the two ends. CDR3 residues: CASSPRRRKDNEQFF. In DNA, the CDR3 is TGTGCCAGCTCACCACGAAGGAGGAAGGACAATGAGCAGTTCTTC. The entire variable domain, with the rest obtained from reference TRBV18 and TRBJ2-1, is as follows: NAGVMQNPRHLVRRRGQEARLRCSPMKGHSHVYWYRQLPEEGLKFMVYLQKENIIDESGMPKERFSAEFPKEGPSILRIQQVVRGDSAAYFCASSPRRRKDNEQFFGPGTRLTVL.

The chain's CDR3 is CASKLAVRTYEQYF. The CDR3 DNA follows: TGTGCCAGCAAGTTAGCGGTGCGTACCTACGAGCAGTACTTC. The chain carries TRBV2 and TRBJ2-7, with D possibly TRBD2 on 6 matching bases. The V end was cut by 7 bases, the J end by 2 bases, with 15 bases between. Germline CDR1 SNHLY, CDR2 FYNNEI. This CDR3 is 14 amino acids long. The variable domain in full, with the rest retrieved from reference TRBV2 and TRBJ2-7, is EPEVTQTPSHQVTQMGQEVILRCVPISNHLYFYWYRQILGQKVEFLVSFYNNEISEKSEIFDDQFSVERPDGSNFTLKIRSTKLEDSAMYFCASKLAVRTYEQYFGPGTRLTVT.

The V gene is TRBV7-9, the J gene TRBJ1-2, with 8 bases lining up with TRBD1. CDR1 SEHNR and CDR2 FQNEAQ come from the germline V gene (reference sequence). The CDR3 has 15 amino acids. V lost 3 bases, J lost 8 bases, and 11 bases stayed unmatched. CDR3 DNA sequence: TGTGCCAGCAGCTTTTCCCCCGGACAGGGATACGGCTACACCTTC. It yields the protein CASSFSPGQGYGYTF.

The V and J genes are TRBV7-2 and TRBJ2-5, with D possibly TRBD1 on 6 matching bases. The V gene's germline CDR1 is SGHTA and CDR2 FQGNSA. CDR3 length: 15 residues. V dropped 4 bases and J dropped 2 bases, with 14 bases sitting between them. DNA of the CDR3: TGTGCCAGCAGCTCTACAGGGCCCCGTCAAGAGACCCAGTACTTC. Amino acid sequence: CASSSTGPRQETQYF.

J is TRBJ2-2 and V is TRBV2, with D unresolved. Trimming took off 3 bases at V and 7 bases at J, with 6 bases between the two ends. Germline-derived CDR1 and CDR2 are SNHLY and FYNNEI. The CDR3 contains 12 residues. DNA for the CDR3: TGTGCCAGCAGTGATGAGGTCGGGGAGCTGTTTTTT. Its translation is CASSDEVGELFF.

The chain carries TRBV20-1 and TRBJ1-5, with unresolved D. The CDR3 is 14 amino acids. Germline values: CDR1 DFQATT, CDR2 SNEGSKA (reference sequence). The V and J ends lost 3 bases and 7 bases respectively, with 16 bases between them. CDR3 bases: TGCAGTGCTAGTCCCCAGAGGGAGACCCAGCCCCAGCATTTT. It is translated as CSASPQRETQPQHF.

On this clone: Additional DNA sequences in this sample encode the identical CDR3. This chain joins TRBV2 and TRBJ1-1; D not certain. V was cut by 7 bases and J by 1 base, with 10 bases left in between. The CDR3 covers 13 residues. The germline V gene has CDR1 SNHLY and CDR2 FYNNEI. In DNA form, the CDR3 reads TGTGCCAGCAACATTAGAGGGAACACTGAAGCTTTCTTT. It yields the protein CASNIRGNTEAFF.